Listed here is a single T cell receptor beta chain. Antigen unknown. The PCR was carried out with 60 Vbeta primers and 13 Jbeta primers. TCRdb's copy holds only in-frame clones and misses some; the assay was immunoSEQ multiplex PCR. The profile covers around 97,000 clones, with around three quarters appearing a single time and 10% taken by the ten largest. The data stem from a study of cytomegalovirus exposure and HLA in healthy donors. Whole-study results and caveats: About 87% or about 30% of the time was how often most TCR beta V segments were productive, according to an earlier analysis. Several of the most significant clusters were apparently associated with common viral pathogens in a later analysis. Later analysis suggested most CMV-associated TCR beta chains were HLA-restricted.

It was healthy bone marrow donors who served as donors. With 6 bases clipped from V and 7 bases from J, the junction kept 3 bases outside the gene matches. Germline V gives CDR1 LNHDA, CDR2 SQIVND (reference sequence). This CDR3 has 12 amino acids. This sequence joins TRBV19 and TRBJ1-2; 9 nucleotides line up with TRBD1. The TCR was taken from a woman aged 18-30 years in good health and CMV-seropositive. Sequencing was performed on PBMCs. For the CDR3, the DNA is TGTGCCAGTAGGGACAGGGGTTGTGGCTACACCTTC. This gives the protein CASRDRGCGYTF. Together with reference TRBV19 and TRBJ1-2, the CDR3 gives the full variable domain: DGGITQSPKYLFRKEGQNVTLSCEQNLNHDAMYWYRQDPGQGLRLIYYSQIVNDFQKGDIAEGYSVSREKKESFPLTVTSAQKNPTAFYLCASRDRGCGYTFGSGTRLTVV.